This TCR beta chain was sequenced during a study of technical replicates of blood from four donors. This CDR3 is built from 14 residues. Trimming removed 2 bases from V and 4 bases from J; junction bases left unmatched: 3. In germline, CDR1 is LGHNT, CDR2 FRNRAP. Here immunoSEQ multiplex PCR was the method, and the copy in TCRdb shows in-frame clones only, minus some. This sample yields about 59,000 clones, of which around 87% are seen a single time; less than 6.5% belongs to the top ten. The TCR sequence derives from a human donor in good health. Some clones in this sample may be carry-over from other donors' samples. The sequenced material came from PBMCs. V gene TRBV12-5 combines with J gene TRBJ2-3; 7 bases agree with TRBD2. The CDR3 sequence is CASGLRLAADTQYF. CDR3 DNA sequence: TGTGCTAGTGGTTTGCGGCTAGCGGCAGATACGCAGTATTTT.